Here is one T cell receptor (beta chain) with its context. The data were obtained in a study of blood T cell repertoires in COVID-19. In the authors' workflow: Estimated nucleated cell counts came from reference gene primer amplification. TCRdb's copy holds only in-frame clones and misses some; the assay was immunoSEQ multiplex PCR. The DNA was the basis for D and trimming; V, J and clone size are from that table. This table has 150,000 to 200,000 clones, about 84% appearing once. V lost 2 bases and J lost 6; bases outside the gene matches: 6. CDR1 and CDR2 from the germline V gene are SGHTA and FQGTGA. CDR3 length: 16 residues.

The V gene is TRBV7-3, the J gene TRBJ2-1, with 11 positions matching TRBD1. Sample: PBMCs or T cells enriched from blood (not recorded which). This sequence originates from a man between 40 and 49 years old who had recovered from COVID-19. The CDR3 nucleotides are TGTGCCAGCAGCTTATCCCGGACAGGGGGCTCCAATGAGCAGTTCTTC. This codes for CASSLSRTGGSNEQFF. Full variable domain (missing parts from reference TRBV7-3 and TRBJ2-1): GAGVSQTPSNKVTEKGKYVELRCDPISGHTALYWYRQSLGQGPEFLIYFQGTGAADDSGLPNDRFFAVRPEGSVSTLKIQRTERGDSAVYLCASSLSRTGGSNEQFFGPGTRLTVL.